This T cell receptor (beta chain) comes out of a study of cytomegalovirus exposure and HLA in healthy donors (dated by TCRdb to about 2017). With respect to the entire study: According to an earlier analysis of 450 to 650 of the donors, roughly 180 million T cells yielded approximately 120 million unique TCR beta sequences and 276 Gb of sequence data. Around 320 gigabases of sequencing data and approximately 85 million unique TCR sequences were included in an early release covering about 600 HLA-typed donors. The genetic ancestry cluster associated with self-reported Caucasian donors included roughly four fifths of the roughly 360 genotyped donors. The study was designed to test whether signatures of past pathogen exposure could be identified by cataloging public T cell receptors. Using immunosequencing, the study profiled T cell repertoires from about 620 subjects and related those repertoires to cytomegalovirus serostatus. Along with the approximately 700-subject first cohort, a separate validation cohort of roughly 110 different subjects was used. To predict cytomegalovirus infection status, the study brought together high-throughput TCR immunosequencing, statistical association of individual TCRs with disease status, and machine learning. In a later analysis, previously published TCR beta repertoires from about 670 donors were re-analyzed and high-resolution HLA genotyping was added so that TCR occurrence patterns could be studied. Rather than using new phenotypic data, the later analysis identified candidate immune exposures from TCR beta sequences and from how often those sequences occurred across donors. An earlier analysis of more than 450 of the donors used high-throughput TCR beta sequencing to judge whether each TCR beta V gene segment behaved as functional or pseudogenic. Alongside the repertoire data, information on donor age, sex, ethnicity and CMV serostatus was compiled. In a later genetic analysis, genome-wide SNP genotypes for about three fifths of the roughly 670 donors were used, and that subset was treated as a discovery cohort. Every repertoire in the discovery cohort had been generated on one and the same sequencing platform. HLA typing included class I and class II loci at four-digit resolution. The number of typed donors differed by locus: roughly 629-640 for A, B, C, DRB1 and DQB1; 500 to 550 for DQA1; 606 for DPA1; and around 450 for DPB1. Roughly 5 DR-DQ haplotypes were handled as single units for association and clustering, since linkage in the cohort was strong. Across roughly 420 genotyped donors of the cohort, an average of about 240,000 unique TCR beta nucleotide sequences per donor were sequenced, and about a sixth of those sequences were non-productive. General findings and caveats noted by the study authors: Most CMV-associated TCR beta chains appeared to be HLA-restricted in a later analysis, and the HLA associations seemed to be driven largely by CMV exposure. According to a later analysis, TCR association rates differed among HLA loci, with DRB1 alleles showing the most associated TCRs and HLA-C alleles showing the fewest. Because HLA typing was unavailable for some donors at each locus, only the typed subset was used in association tests. Presence/absence analyses assumed roughly uniform sequencing depth across donors, an assumption that may not hold. Assigning TCR associations to individual alleles was difficult when HLA alleles, especially DR and DQ, strongly co-occurred. Because counts were too low, approximately 18 rarely observed V segments, including chromosome 9 orphons, were excluded from the earlier analysis of 587 of the donors. Linkage disequilibrium might explain the correlated functional status among segregating V segments, but an unknown experimental factor could not be excluded. In a later analysis, 15,000 to 20,000 TCR beta sequences were associated with specific HLA alleles at a false discovery rate of 0.05. While some public TCRs were present in many individuals, most TCR sequences turned up only very rarely across donors. The sequencing pipeline was judged likely to have produced a cluster of highly shared sequence variants as a technical artifact. In a later genetic analysis, a missense DCLRE1C variant was associated with V-gene and J-gene trimming of TCR beta chains, and the association was replicated in an independent cohort. A further reported finding was that TCR beta sequences accurately predicted the HLA-A and HLA-B alleles for most subjects in the first cohort. In vitro tests confirmed that a few of the cytomegalovirus-associated TCR beta chains recognize cytomegalovirus antigens. Broadly in line with IMGT annotations, most TCR beta V segments showed up in productive rearrangements about 87% or about 30% of the time in an earlier analysis of several hundred of the donors. In this cohort, only TCR beta chains were sequenced, and detectable features were limited by the absence of alpha or paired-chain data. Compared with equally common non-associated chains, HLA-associated TCR beta chains in a later analysis were more clonally expanded and had lower generation probabilities. A later analysis reported that several top co-occurrence clusters appeared linked to parvovirus B19, influenza, CMV and Epstein-Barr virus. The authors suggested that the approach could potentially be generalized to other disease states and immunological phenotypes. The 87-base-pair reads could not distinguish some IMGT-functional V segments, including TRBV6-2 and TRBV6-3, so those segments were excluded. A later genetic analysis reported fewer N-insertions in productive TCRs among donors in an Asian-associated ancestry cluster than the approximately 700-donor mean. Immune exposure information for the cohort was limited to CMV serostatus. In both the original and validation cohorts, the classifier was reported to diagnose cytomegalovirus status with high specificity and sensitivity. In the study, around 150 TCR beta chains were listed as associated with cytomegalovirus.

As encoded in the germline V gene, CDR1 is MNHEY while CDR2 is SVGAGI. V lost 6 bases and J lost 5 bases; the stretch between them is 9 bases long. Reading from cysteine to phenylalanine, the CDR3 counts 12 amino acids. Only the CDR3 region is kept as DNA, spanning 36 bases read in frame from base 1. About this clone itself: The antigen this receptor binds is unknown. No base quality information exists; no much larger clone differs at one position.

The method was the immunoSEQ multiplex PCR assay. A mixture of 60 forward primers for TCR Vbeta segments and 13 reverse primers for TCR Jbeta segments was used in the multiplex PCR. Amplification of the CDR3 region of rearranged TCR beta genes was performed with a multiplex PCR assay on genomic DNA. On the Illumina HiSeq System, the amplified TCR beta libraries were sequenced as 87-base-pair reads. As for the authors' bioinformatics: A later analysis tallied around 82 million unique TCR beta chains across the 666 repertoires, and roughly 11 million of those chains were shared by two or more donors. A nearest-neighbor algorithm error-corrected the raw reads and collapsed the reads into unique sequences, merging closely related sequences to remove PCR and sequencing errors. V, D and J gene segments were assigned by aligning CDR3 sequences to IMGT reference sequences. For a sequence to be retained, at least a six-nucleotide match to both a V gene segment and a J gene segment was required. Rearrangements were classified as productive when the CDR3 lacked stop codons and remained in frame with V and J, and all other rearrangements were classified as non-productive. CDR3 was defined according to IMGT convention as the region running from the second conserved V-encoded cysteine to the conserved J-encoded phenylalanine. Sequences without an unambiguous match to a single V gene segment were excluded from the earlier analysis of 500 to 700 of the donors. An earlier analysis of 587 of the donors called V segments functional above 56.7% productive rearrangements and segregating when the between-donor standard deviation exceeded 5%. To diagnose cytomegalovirus status from the catalog of TCR beta chain sequences, a statistical classification framework was built. In a later analysis, V and J genes were assigned by comparing TCR nucleotide sequences against IMGT/GENE-DB human TR gene sequences. The TCRdist pipeline was used in a later analysis to assign CDR3 sequences and most-parsimonious VDJ recombination scenarios. In a later analysis, every TCR beta chain was defined by the combination of its CDR3 amino acid sequence and its V-gene family, and reads without a unique V-gene family were dropped. A later analysis removed nearly 600 highly shared, low-generation-probability nucleotide sequences to deal with suspected cross-contamination and a sequencing artifact. In a later analysis, a clonal expansion index for each public chain was calculated from normalized within-repertoire ranks of inferred template counts. A later analysis computed generation probabilities with a VDJ recombination model fitted to out-of-frame rearrangements, and checked the results against IGoR. Hypergeometric tests were used in a later analysis to score TCR-TCR, TCR-HLA and TCR-CMV co-occurrence, with a repertoire-size bias correction applied to the TCR pairs. False discovery rates were estimated in a later analysis by permuting HLA or CMV assignments 20 times. In a later analysis, co-occurring TCRs were grouped using DBSCAN, with TCRdist sequence similarity added in when clustering inside HLA-allele-positive subsets. Co-occurrence clustering excluded repertoires with fewer than 30,000 or more than 120,000 public chains, plus five with anomalous nucleotide sharing. Drawn from immuneACCESS, this table holds only the in-frame rearrangements with V and J called that TCRdb kept. Clones are partly lost; checked studies trace under half to an unresolved V gene and leave the rest unexplained. Clone size and V and J calls were adopted from that table, with D and trimming inferred from the DNA. For this sample the table gives fewer than 50,000 clones, of which over 55% were detected only once. The ten largest make up approximately 12% of the sample.

In total, 600 or so healthy bone marrow donors made up the cohort. Cohort members were all nominally healthy when sampled, although unrecorded immune exposures were likely present. The donor tested CMV seropositive, placing the donor among the 289 seropositive members of the cohort. Every donor gave a peripheral blood sample, and the peripheral blood mononuclear cells from that sample were used for TCR beta sequencing. The Qiagen DNeasy Blood Extraction Kit was used to extract genomic DNA from the blood cell samples. Material: PBMCs. This chain is built from TRBV6-5 and TRBJ2-3; tentative D gene TRBD1, with 5 bases matching. The TCR comes from a man in his sixties in good health and CMV-seropositive. The nucleotide sequence is given as TGTGCCAGCAGGGCCCAGGGAGATACGCAGTATTTT. It is translated as CASRAQGDTQYF.